These 28 T cell receptor beta chains originate from one sample sequenced in a study of T cells in tuberculosis listed by TCRdb under 2018. The method behind the library was the immunoSEQ multiplex PCR assay. What TCRdb holds here is the immuneACCESS table cut down to in-frame rearrangements. Part of the clones is not present; checked against another copy, under half of the missing clones reflect an unresolved V gene, and the others are unexplained. Across this sample there are more than 35,000 clones, with 90% to 95% seen only once. The top ten hold less than 8.5% of the sample. Specimen: PBMCs. The receptor source for this set is a donor aged 10 to 29 with latent tuberculosis or without tuberculosis infection.

This clone was seen a single time. This sequence joins TRBV2 and TRBJ2-5, with 10 bases lining up with TRBD2. Germline V CDR1 and CDR2: SNHLY, FYNNEI. CDR3 length equals 15 residues. With 2 bases clipped from V and 5 bases from J, the junction kept 5 bases outside the gene matches. The CDR3 spells CASSERTSGKETQYF. As DNA, the CDR3 is TGTGCCAGCAGTGAAAGGACTAGCGGAAAGGAGACCCAGTACTTC.

This clone was observed a few times. This chain connects TRBV19 to TRBJ1-1; 7 bases are a match to TRBD1. The CDR3 runs to 16 residues. The J segment lost 0 bases and the V segment lost 6 bases, leaving 10 bases of the junction unmatched. Germline loops: CDR1 LNHDA, CDR2 SQIVND (reference sequence). In DNA, the CDR3 is TGTGCCAGTAGCCCATCTTGGAGGGGGCTGAACACTGAAGCTTTCTTT. Encoded protein: CASSPSWRGLNTEAFF.

The V call is TRBV5-4, the J call TRBJ1-2; D call uncertain. V was cut by 1 base and J by 5 bases, with 6 bases left in between. Germline V lookup: CDR1 SGHNT, CDR2 YYREEE (reference sequence). The CDR3 runs to 12 residues. The CDR3 loop is CASSLNAYGYTF. The CDR3 nucleotides are TGTGCCAGCAGCTTGAATGCGTATGGCTACACCTTC.

This rearrangement joins TRBV6-5 to TRBJ1-1; D unclear. The V and J ends lost 7 bases and 4 bases respectively, with 10 bases between them. The CDR3 runs to 12 residues. CDR1 is MNHEY, CDR2 SVGAGI, per germline. CDR3 in DNA: TGTGCCAGCACCTCTGGAGGCACTGAAGCTTTCTTT. Its protein product is CASTSGGTEAFF.

The chain carries TRBV9 and TRBJ1-3, with 7 bases matching TRBD1. Germline CDR1 is SGDLS and CDR2 is YYNGEE. CDR3 length: 12 amino acids. Germline trimming cut 3 bases from V and 9 bases from J; bases unmatched to any gene: 3. In DNA form, the CDR3 reads TGTGCCAGCAGCGCGACAGGGTCCACCATATATTTT. It specifies CASSATGSTIYF. Full variable domain (rest looked up from reference TRBV9 and TRBJ1-3): DSGVTQTPKHLITATGQRVTLRCSPRSGDLSVYWYQQSLDQGLQFLIQYYNGEERAKGNILERFSAQQFPDLHSELNLSSLELGDSALYFCASSATGSTIYFGEGSWLTVV.

This rearrangement joins TRBV5-6 to TRBJ1-3; no clear D gene. CDR3 length equals 14 residues. The V gene lost 0 bases and the J gene lost 0 bases, with 4 bases spanning the gap. CDR1 SGHDT and CDR2 YYEEEE come from the germline V gene. CDR3 protein: CASSLDGSGNTIYF. In DNA form, the CDR3 reads TGTGCCAGCAGCTTGGACGGCTCTGGAAACACCATATATTTT. The entire variable domain, with the rest obtained from reference TRBV5-6 and TRBJ1-3, is as follows: DAGVTQSPTHLIKTRGQQVTLRCSPKSGHDTVSWYQQALGQGPQFIFQYYEEEERQRGNFPDRFSGHQFPNYSSELNVNALLLGDSALYLCASSLDGSGNTIYFGEGSWLTVV.

The J gene is TRBJ2-6, the V gene TRBV19, with D perhaps TRBD1 (6 bases). The germline gives CDR1 LNHDA, CDR2 SQIVND (reference sequence). With 1 base removed from V and 3 bases from J, the gap between germline ends came to 10 bases. The length of the CDR3 is 16 residues. The DNA for the CDR3 is TGTGCCAGTAGTATAGTAAGGGGGTTTGGGGCCAACGTCCTGACTTTC. Protein sequence: CASSIVRGFGANVLTF.

The V call is TRBV9, the J call TRBJ1-2; weak D call: TRBD1 (6 bases). Germline V gene sequence: CDR1 SGDLS, CDR2 YYNGEE. V lost 4 bases, J lost 13 bases, and 20 bases lay in between. There are 13 residues in the CDR3. The CDR3 loop reads CASSPSGQGYPTF. The CDR3 nucleotides are TGTGCCAGCAGCCCCTCGGGACAAGGATATCCCACCTTC.

The CDR3 region is CASSPDRSYPMLNTEAFF. The CDR3 DNA reads TGCGCCAGCAGCCCCGACAGAAGCTATCCCATGTTGAACACTGAAGCTTTCTTT. The gene calls are TRBV5-1 and TRBJ1-1; tentatively, D is TRBD1 (5 bases). The length of the CDR3 is 18 residues. Germline assignment: CDR1 SGHRS and CDR2 YFSETQ. Trimming removed 4 bases at V and 0 bases at J, with 22 bases between.

V and J are TRBV5-1 and TRBJ1-2; no clear D gene. The germline CDR1 and CDR2 sequences are SGHRS and YFSETQ. Trimming shortened V by 0 bases and J by 4 bases, and 13 bases separated the two germline ends. The CDR3 runs 15 residues. The CDR3 loop is CASSLVGMLGYGYTF. Written as DNA, the CDR3 is TGCGCCAGCAGCTTGGTCGGGATGTTGGGCTATGGCTACACCTTC.

V gene TRBV29-1 combines with J gene TRBJ1-6, with 9 bases aligning to TRBD1. CDR1 and CDR2 from the germline V gene are SQVTM and ANQGSEA. The CDR3 length is 13 residues. The J segment lost 8 bases and the V segment lost 5 bases, leaving 4 bases of the junction unmatched. This chain's CDR3 is CSVRTGEYSPLHF. The CDR3 nucleotides read TGCAGCGTTCGGACAGGGGAATATTCACCCCTCCACTTT.

V and J are TRBV28 and TRBJ2-7, with 10 positions matching TRBD2. Germline values: CDR1 MDHEN, CDR2 SYDVKM. V lost 8 bases and J lost 3; bases outside the gene matches: 7. CDR3 size: 14 residues. The CDR3: CASLQREGFYEQYF. The CDR3 nucleotides read TGTGCCAGCTTACAGCGGGAGGGTTTCTACGAGCAGTACTTC.

The chain carries TRBV5-1 and TRBJ2-7, with 9 bases fitting TRBD2. Germline CDR1 reads SGHRS; CDR2 reads YFSETQ. This CDR3 contains 15 residues. Unmatched junction bases numbered 8, after V lost 2 bases and J lost 5 bases. Written as DNA, the CDR3 is TGCGCCAGCAGCTTCGGTGGGACTAGCTTCCACGAGCAGTACTTC. Protein: CASSFGGTSFHEQYF.

This chain links TRBV27 with TRBJ2-1, with D perhaps TRBD2 (5 bases). CDR1 and CDR2 (germline): MNHEY, SMNVEV (reference sequence). Trimming cost V 4 bases and J 1 base, with 11 bases left between them. CDR3 size: 15 residues. The CDR3: CASSSWESSYNEQFF. In DNA, the CDR3 is TGTGCCAGCAGTTCGTGGGAGTCTTCCTACAATGAGCAGTTCTTC.

The V call is TRBV27, the J call TRBJ1-2, with D perhaps TRBD1 (5 bases). This CDR3 is 13 amino acids long. Trimming stripped 6 bases from V and 0 bases from J, with 8 bases between. The germline CDR1 and CDR2 sequences are MNHEY and SMNVEV (reference sequence). CDR3 nucleotides: TGTGCCAGCAGCCGGGACTCTAACTATGGCTACACCTTC. It translates to CASSRDSNYGYTF.

The chain joins TRBV6-5 to TRBJ1-1; 7 positions match TRBD1. The CDR3 contains 15 residues. Per the germline V gene, CDR1 is MNHEY and CDR2 is SVGAGI. V was clipped by 6 bases and J by 3 bases; unmatched bases: 10. The CDR3 is CASSYNRGPDTEAFF. DNA for the CDR3: TGTGCCAGCAGCTACAACAGGGGCCCGGACACTGAAGCTTTCTTT.

This chain uses TRBV6-1 with TRBJ2-7; D might be TRBD1 (5 bases). From germline, CDR1 is MNHNS and CDR2 SASEGT. This CDR3 comprises 15 residues. Trimming took off 7 bases at V and 0 bases at J, with 16 bases between the two ends. The CDR3 loop is CASTYNRLSSYEQYF. In DNA, the CDR3 is TGTGCCAGCACTTATAACAGGCTGAGCTCCTACGAGCAGTACTTC.

CDR3 sequence reads: CASSQALGMGLAGPSSTDTQYF. CDR3 bases: TGTGCCAGCAGCCAAGCTCTGGGAATGGGACTAGCGGGGCCTTCTAGCACAGATACGCAGTATTTT. The gene calls are TRBV4-2 and TRBJ2-3; 13 positions match TRBD2. Germline assignment: CDR1 LGHNA and CDR2 YNFKEQ. The CDR3 extends over 22 amino acids. The V gene end was trimmed by 1 base and the J gene end by 0 bases; junction bases not matched to a gene: 16.

The V call is TRBV7-3, the J call TRBJ2-1, with TRBD2 matching over 11 bases. Germline lookup yields CDR1 SGHTA and CDR2 FQGTGA. The CDR3 has 15 residues. V lost 1 base and J lost 8; bases outside the gene matches: 4. The CDR3 region has the DNA TGTGCCAGCAGCTTAAGTACTAGCGGGAGTTATGAGCAGTTCTTC. Translation gives CASSLSTSGSYEQFF.

This chain links TRBV7-2 with TRBJ2-7; no reliable D call. Germline CDR1 and CDR2: SGHTA and FQGNSA. Trimming stripped 2 bases from V and 4 bases from J, with 6 bases between. This CDR3 region has 12 residues. The CDR3 DNA is TGTGCCAGCAGCTTACCCCCTTACGAGCAGTACTTC. Translated: CASSLPPYEQYF.

V usage is TRBV9 and J usage is TRBJ2-7; D gene uncertain. The CDR3 consists of 14 residues. Germline V CDR1 and CDR2: SGDLS, YYNGEE. Trimming cost V 0 bases and J 3 bases, with 10 bases left between them. The DNA of the CDR3 is TGTGCCAGCAGCGTAGCTACGGGTGGCTACGAGCAGTACTTC. This codes for CASSVATGGYEQYF.

In its sample, this clone ranks as medium-sized. The chain has TRBV19 and TRBJ2-3, with 14 bases fitting TRBD2. This CDR3 has 17 amino acids. V shed 3 bases, J shed 7 bases, and the junction held 9 bases outside the gene matches. CDR1 LNHDA and CDR2 SQIVND come from the germline V gene (reference sequence). CDR3 DNA sequence: TGTGCCAGTAGTATTTCCGGACTAGCGGGGGGTCCTAATACGCAGTATTTT. Translating gives CASSISGLAGGPNTQYF.

The chain joins TRBV6-5 to TRBJ2-7; 7 nucleotides match TRBD1. This CDR3 comprises 14 residues. The V gene end was trimmed by 6 bases and the J gene end by 0 bases; junction bases not matched to a gene: 5. Germline-derived CDR1 and CDR2 are MNHEY and SVGAGI. The CDR3 region has the DNA TGTGCCAGCAGAACGACAGGGACCTCCTACGAGCAGTACTTC. It is translated as CASRTTGTSYEQYF.

This clone came up a few times. The chain combines TRBV5-1 with TRBJ2-7, with D perhaps matching TRBD1 (5 bases). CDR1 SGHRS and CDR2 YFSETQ come from the germline V gene. CDR3 length equals 14 residues. V was pared by 0 bases and J by 4 bases, with 11 bases between. CDR3 sequence (DNA): TGCGCCAGCAGCTTGGTAGGGCAGGGTTACGAGCAGTACTTC. This encodes CASSLVGQGYEQYF.

CDR3 sequence reads: CAISESGGGVSTDTQYF. The CDR3 bases are TGTGCCATCAGTGAGTCCGGAGGGGGGGTGAGCACAGATACGCAGTATTTT. The chain couples TRBV10-3 to TRBJ2-3, with D possibly matching TRBD2 (7 bases). With 0 bases removed from V and 0 bases from J, the gap between germline ends came to 13 bases. This CDR3 contains 17 residues. Germline V gene data show CDR1 as ENHRY and CDR2 as SYGVKD.

This clone was found once. The chain recombines TRBV5-1 with TRBJ2-7, with D perhaps matching TRBD2 (5 bases). Germline lookup yields CDR1 SGHRS and CDR2 YFSETQ. This CDR3 spans 13 amino acids. V shed 0 bases and J shed 6 bases, with 10 bases lying between them. DNA of the CDR3: TGCGCCAGCAGCTTGGCGGAGGCTCGCGAGCAGTACTTC. Amino acids: CASSLAEAREQYF.

The chain links TRBV6-1 to TRBJ1-5; D might be TRBD1 (6 bases). Germline V gene lookup returns CDR1 MNHNS and CDR2 SASEGT. The CDR3 contains 14 residues. With 4 bases removed from V and 8 bases from J, the gap between germline ends came to 15 bases. The CDR3 here is CASSAKRDRKPQHF. The DNA of the CDR3 is TGTGCCAGCAGTGCCAAGCGAGACAGGAAGCCCCAGCATTTT.

The chain recombines TRBV11-2 with TRBJ2-7; D may be TRBD1 (6 bases). This CDR3 is 13 amino acids long. From germline, CDR1 is SGHAT and CDR2 FQNNGV. V lost 5 bases and J 3 bases, leaving 11 bases between the germline ends. DNA of the CDR3: TGTGCCAGCAGCCCACAGGGTAGCTACGAGCAGTACTTC. It translates to CASSPQGSYEQYF.